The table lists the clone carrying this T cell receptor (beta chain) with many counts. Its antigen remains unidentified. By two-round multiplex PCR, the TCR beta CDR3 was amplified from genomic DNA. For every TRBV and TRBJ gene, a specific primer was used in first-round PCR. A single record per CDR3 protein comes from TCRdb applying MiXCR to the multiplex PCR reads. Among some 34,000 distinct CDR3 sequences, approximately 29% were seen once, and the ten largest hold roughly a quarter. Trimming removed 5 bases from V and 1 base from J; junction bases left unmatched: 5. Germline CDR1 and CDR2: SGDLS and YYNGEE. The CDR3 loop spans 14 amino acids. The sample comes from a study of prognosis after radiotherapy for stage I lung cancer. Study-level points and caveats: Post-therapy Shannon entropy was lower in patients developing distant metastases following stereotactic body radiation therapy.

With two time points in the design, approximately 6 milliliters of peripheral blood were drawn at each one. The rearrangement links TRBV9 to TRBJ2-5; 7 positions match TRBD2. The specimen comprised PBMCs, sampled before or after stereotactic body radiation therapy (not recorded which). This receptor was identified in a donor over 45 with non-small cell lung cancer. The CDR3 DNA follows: TGTGCCAGCAGTAAAAGCGGGGTCCAAGAGACCCAGTACTTC. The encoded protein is CASSKSGVQETQYF.